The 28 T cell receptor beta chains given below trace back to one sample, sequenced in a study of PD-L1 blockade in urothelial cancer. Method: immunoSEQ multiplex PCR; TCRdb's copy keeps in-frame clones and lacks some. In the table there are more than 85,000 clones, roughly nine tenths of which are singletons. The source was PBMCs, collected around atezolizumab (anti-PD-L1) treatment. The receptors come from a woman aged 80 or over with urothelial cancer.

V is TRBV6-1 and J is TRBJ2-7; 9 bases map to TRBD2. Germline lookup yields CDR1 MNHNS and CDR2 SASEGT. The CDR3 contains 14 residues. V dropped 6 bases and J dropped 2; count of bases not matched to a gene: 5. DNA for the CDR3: TGTGCCAGCAGACCTAGCGGGATCACCTACGAGCAGTACTTC. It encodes CASRPSGITYEQYF.

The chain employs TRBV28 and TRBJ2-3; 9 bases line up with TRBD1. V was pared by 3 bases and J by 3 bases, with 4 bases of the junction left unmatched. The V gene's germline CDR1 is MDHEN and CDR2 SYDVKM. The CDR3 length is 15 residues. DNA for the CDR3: TGTGCCAGCAGTTTCAGCGGGACAGGGACAGATACGCAGTATTTT. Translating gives CASSFSGTGTDTQYF.

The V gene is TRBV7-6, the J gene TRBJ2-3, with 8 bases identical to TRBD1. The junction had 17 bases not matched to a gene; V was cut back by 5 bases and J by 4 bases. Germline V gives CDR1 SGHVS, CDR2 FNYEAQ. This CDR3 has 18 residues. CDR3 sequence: CASSHTTRGLPGADTQYF. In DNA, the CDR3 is TGTGCCAGCAGCCATACCACCAGGGGGCTGCCGGGGGCAGATACGCAGTATTTT. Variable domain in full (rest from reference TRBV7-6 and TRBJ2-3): GAGVSQSPRYKVTKRGQDVALRCDPISGHVSLYWYRQALGQGPEFLTYFNYEAQQDKSGLPNDRFSAERPEGSISTLTIQRTEQRDSAMYRCASSHTTRGLPGADTQYFGPGTRLTVL.

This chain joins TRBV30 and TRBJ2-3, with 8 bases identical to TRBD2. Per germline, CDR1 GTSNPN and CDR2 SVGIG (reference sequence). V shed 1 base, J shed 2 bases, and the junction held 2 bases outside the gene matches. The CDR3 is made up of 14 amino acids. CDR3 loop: CAWSDGRATDTQYF. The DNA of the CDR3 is TGTGCCTGGAGTGACGGGAGGGCCACAGATACGCAGTATTTT.

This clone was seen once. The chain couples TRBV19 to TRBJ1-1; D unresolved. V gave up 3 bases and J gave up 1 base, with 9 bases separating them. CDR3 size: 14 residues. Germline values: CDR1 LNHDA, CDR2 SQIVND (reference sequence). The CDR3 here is CASSIGNKNTEAFF. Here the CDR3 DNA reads TGTGCCAGTAGTATCGGGAACAAGAACACTGAAGCTTTCTTT.

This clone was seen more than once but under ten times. This chain's CDR3 is CASSPPPGTTNYGYTF. In DNA form, the CDR3 reads TGTGCCAGCAGTCCCCCACCGGGGACAACTAACTATGGCTACACCTTC. The V gene is TRBV28, the J gene TRBJ1-2, with TRBD1 as a possible D gene (6 bases). There are 16 residues in the CDR3. From germline, CDR1 is MDHEN and CDR2 SYDVKM. The V and J ends lost 5 bases and 0 bases respectively, with 16 bases between them.

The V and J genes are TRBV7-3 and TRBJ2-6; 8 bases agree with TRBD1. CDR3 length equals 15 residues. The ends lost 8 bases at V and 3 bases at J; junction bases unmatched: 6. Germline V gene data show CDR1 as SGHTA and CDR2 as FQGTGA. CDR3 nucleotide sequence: TGTGCCAGCGGTCAGGGGGCAGTTGGGGCCAACGTCCTGACTTTC. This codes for CASGQGAVGANVLTF.

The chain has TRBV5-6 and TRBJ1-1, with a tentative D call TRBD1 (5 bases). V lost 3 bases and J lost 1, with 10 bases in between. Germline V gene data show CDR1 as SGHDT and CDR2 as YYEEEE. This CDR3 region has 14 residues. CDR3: CASSWGRANTEAFF. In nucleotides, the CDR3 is TGTGCCAGCAGCTGGGGCCGAGCGAACACTGAAGCTTTCTTT.

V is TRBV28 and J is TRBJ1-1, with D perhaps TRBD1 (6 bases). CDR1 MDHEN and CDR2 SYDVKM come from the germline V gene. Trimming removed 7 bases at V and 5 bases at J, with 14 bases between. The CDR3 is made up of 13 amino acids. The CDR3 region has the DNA TGTGCCAGCAATAGGGGGTCTGGAACTGAAGCTTTCTTT. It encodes CASNRGSGTEAFF.

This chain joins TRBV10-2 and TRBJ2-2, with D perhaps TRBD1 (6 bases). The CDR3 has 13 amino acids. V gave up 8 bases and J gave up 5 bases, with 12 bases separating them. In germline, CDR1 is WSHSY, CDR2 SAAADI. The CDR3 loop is CASRTQGTGELFF. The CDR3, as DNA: TGCGCCAGCCGAACACAGGGAACCGGGGAGCTGTTTTTT.

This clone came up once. CDR3 amino acids: CASSLDSGGTEAFF. Written as DNA, the CDR3 is TGTGCCAGCAGCTTGGATTCCGGGGGAACTGAAGCTTTCTTT. The chain employs TRBV5-8 and TRBJ1-1, with a weak D call TRBD1 (5 bases). CDR1 and CDR2 from the germline V gene are SGHTS and YDEGEE. The V and J ends lost 0 bases and 5 bases respectively, with 11 bases between them. The CDR3 runs to 14 residues.

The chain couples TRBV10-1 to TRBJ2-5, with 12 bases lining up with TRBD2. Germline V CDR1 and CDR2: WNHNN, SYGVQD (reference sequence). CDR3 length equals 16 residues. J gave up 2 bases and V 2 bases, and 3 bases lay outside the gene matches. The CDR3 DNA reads TGCGCCAGCAGTGAGGGACTAGCGGGATCGCAAGAGACCCAGTACTTC. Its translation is CASSEGLAGSQETQYF.

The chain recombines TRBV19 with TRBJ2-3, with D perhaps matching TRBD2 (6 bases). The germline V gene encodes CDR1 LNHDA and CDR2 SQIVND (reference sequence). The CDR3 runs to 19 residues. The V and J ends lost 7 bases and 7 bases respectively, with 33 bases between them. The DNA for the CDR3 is TGTGCCAGTACCCCGTACGGTATTCGTGGCGGGACGCTTCTATATACGCAGTATTTT. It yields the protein CASTPYGIRGGTLLYTQYF.

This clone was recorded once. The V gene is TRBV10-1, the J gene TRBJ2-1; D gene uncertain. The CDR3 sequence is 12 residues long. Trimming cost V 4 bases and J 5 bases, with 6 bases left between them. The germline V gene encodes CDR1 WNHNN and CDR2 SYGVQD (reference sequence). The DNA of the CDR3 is TGCGCCAGCAGTGGACTCCACAATGAGCAGTTCTTC. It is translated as CASSGLHNEQFF.

The DNA for the CDR3 is TGTGCCAGTAGTGGGTTGGGACTAGCCGAGCAGTTCTTC. Encoded protein: CASSGLGLAEQFF. V and J are TRBV19 and TRBJ2-1; TRBD2 matches at 9 bases. The CDR3 totals 13 residues. V trimming: 5 bases; J trimming: 10 bases; junction bases outside the gene matches: 6. The germline V gene has CDR1 LNHDA and CDR2 SQIVND (reference sequence).

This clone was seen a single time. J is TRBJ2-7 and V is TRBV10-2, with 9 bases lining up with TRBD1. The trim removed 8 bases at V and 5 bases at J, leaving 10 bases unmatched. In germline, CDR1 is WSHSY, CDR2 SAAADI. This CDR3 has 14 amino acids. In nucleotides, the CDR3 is TGCGCCAGCTCGTTAGGGACAGGGTTGGACGAGCAGTACTTC. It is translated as CASSLGTGLDEQYF.

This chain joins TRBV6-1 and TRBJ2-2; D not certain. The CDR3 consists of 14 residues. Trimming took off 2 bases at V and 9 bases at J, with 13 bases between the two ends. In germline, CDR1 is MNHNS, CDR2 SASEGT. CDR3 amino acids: CASSEISGARELFF. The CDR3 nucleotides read TGTGCCAGCAGTGAAATTTCGGGTGCGAGGGAGCTGTTTTTT.

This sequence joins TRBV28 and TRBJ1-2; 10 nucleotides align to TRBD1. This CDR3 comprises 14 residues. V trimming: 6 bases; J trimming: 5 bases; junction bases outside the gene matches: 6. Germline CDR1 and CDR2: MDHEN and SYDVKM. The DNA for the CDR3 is TGTGCCAGCAGGCCGGGGGACAGGGGATATGGCTACACCTTC. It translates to CASRPGDRGYGYTF.

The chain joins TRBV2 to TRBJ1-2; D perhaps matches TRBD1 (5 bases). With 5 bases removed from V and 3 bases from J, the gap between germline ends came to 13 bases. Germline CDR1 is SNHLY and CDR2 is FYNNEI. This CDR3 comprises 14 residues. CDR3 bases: TGTGCCAGCAGTAGAGGAGGGGATTACTATGGCTACACCTTC. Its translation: CASSRGGDYYGYTF. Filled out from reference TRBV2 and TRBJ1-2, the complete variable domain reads EPEVTQTPSHQVTQMGQEVILRCVPISNHLYFYWYRQILGQKVEFLVSFYNNEISEKSEIFDDQFSVERPDGSNFTLKIRSTKLEDSAMYFCASSRGGDYYGYTFGSGTRLTVV.

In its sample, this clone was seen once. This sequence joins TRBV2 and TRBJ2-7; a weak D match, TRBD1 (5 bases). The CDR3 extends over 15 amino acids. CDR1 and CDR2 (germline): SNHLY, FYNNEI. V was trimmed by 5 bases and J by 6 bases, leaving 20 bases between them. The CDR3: CASSPDRSAPGEQYF. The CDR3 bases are TGTGCCAGCAGTCCTGACAGATCCGCTCCGGGCGAGCAGTACTTC.

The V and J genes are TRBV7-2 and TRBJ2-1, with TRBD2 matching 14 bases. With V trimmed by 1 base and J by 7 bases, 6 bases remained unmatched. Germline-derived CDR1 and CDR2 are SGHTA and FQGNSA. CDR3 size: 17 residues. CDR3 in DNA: TGTGCCAGCAGCTTAGACGGACTAGCGGGAGGCCGGAATGAGCAGTTCTTC. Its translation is CASSLDGLAGGRNEQFF. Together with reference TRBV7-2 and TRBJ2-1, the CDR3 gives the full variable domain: GAGVSQSPSNKVTEKGKDVELRCDPISGHTALYWYRQSLGQGLEFLIYFQGNSAPDKSGLPSDRFSAERTGGSVSTLTIQRTQQEDSAVYLCASSLDGLAGGRNEQFFGPGTRLTVL.

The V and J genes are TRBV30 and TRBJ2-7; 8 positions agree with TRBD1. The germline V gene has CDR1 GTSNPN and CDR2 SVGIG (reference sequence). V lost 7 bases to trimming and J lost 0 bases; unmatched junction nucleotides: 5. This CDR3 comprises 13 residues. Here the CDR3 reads CASLDRASYEQYF. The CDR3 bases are TGTGCCTCCTTGGACAGGGCCTCCTACGAGCAGTACTTC.

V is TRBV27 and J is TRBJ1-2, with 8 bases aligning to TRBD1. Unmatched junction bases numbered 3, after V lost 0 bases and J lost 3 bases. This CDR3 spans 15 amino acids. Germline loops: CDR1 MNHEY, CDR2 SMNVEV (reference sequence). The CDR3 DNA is TGTGCCAGCAGTTTATCTCCACAGGGGGACTATGGCTACACCTTC. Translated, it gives CASSLSPQGDYGYTF.

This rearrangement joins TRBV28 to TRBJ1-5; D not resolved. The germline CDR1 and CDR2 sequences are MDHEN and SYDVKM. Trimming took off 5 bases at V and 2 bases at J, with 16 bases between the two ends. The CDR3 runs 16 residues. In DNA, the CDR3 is TGTGCCAGCAGTCCCTCCCGCGGGCAGGGCAATCAGCCCCAGCATTTT. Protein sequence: CASSPSRGQGNQPQHF.

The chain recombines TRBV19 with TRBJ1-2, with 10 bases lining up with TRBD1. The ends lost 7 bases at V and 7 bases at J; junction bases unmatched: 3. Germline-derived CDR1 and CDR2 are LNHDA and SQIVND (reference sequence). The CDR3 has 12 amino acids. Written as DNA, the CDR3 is TGTGCCAGTATCGGGACAGGGGTTGGCTACACCTTC. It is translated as CASIGTGVGYTF.

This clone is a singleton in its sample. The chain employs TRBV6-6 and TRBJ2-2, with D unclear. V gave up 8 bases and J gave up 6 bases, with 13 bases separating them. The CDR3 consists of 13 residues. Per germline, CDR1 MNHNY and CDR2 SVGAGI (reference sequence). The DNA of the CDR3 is TGTGCCAGCCTCCTCACACGGGCCGGGGAGCTGTTTTTT. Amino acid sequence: CASLLTRAGELFF.

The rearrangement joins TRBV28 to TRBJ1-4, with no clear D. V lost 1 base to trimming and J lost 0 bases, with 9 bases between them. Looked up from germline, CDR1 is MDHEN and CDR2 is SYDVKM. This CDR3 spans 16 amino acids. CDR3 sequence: CASSLYTVATNEKLFF. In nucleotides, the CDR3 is TGTGCCAGCAGTTTATATACGGTTGCAACTAATGAAAAACTGTTTTTT.

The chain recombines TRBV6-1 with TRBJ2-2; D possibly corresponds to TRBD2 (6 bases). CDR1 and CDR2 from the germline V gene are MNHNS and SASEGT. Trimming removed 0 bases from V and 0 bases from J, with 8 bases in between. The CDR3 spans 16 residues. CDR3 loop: CASSEARTTNTGELFF. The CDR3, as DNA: TGTGCCAGCAGTGAAGCGAGGACTACGAACACCGGGGAGCTGTTTTTT.